The rows below give T cell receptor beta chains drawn from one sample of a study of PD-1 blockade in classical Hodgkin lymphoma. Assay used: immunoSEQ multiplex PCR; TCRdb lists only in-frame clones, some missing. Here the sample spans 19,000 or so clones, around three quarters being singletons. The material was peripheral blood mononuclear cells (PBMCs), obtained before the fourth cycle of nivolumab. The receptors here all came from a human donor with classical Hodgkin lymphoma. Each CDR3 is given with its conserved first and last residue.

>TRBJ2-1|TRBV9
CASGRTYLGNEQFF
>TRBJ2-3|TRBV11-2
CASSLGPGLAGGADTQYF
>TRBJ2-2|TRBV5-1
CASSGTGAGELFF
>TRBJ2-7|TRBV19
CASSINSWSSYEQYF
>TRBJ2-7|TRBV11-2
CASSLDLYSYEQYF
>TRBJ2-7|TRBV29-1
CSVVMQEQYF
>TRBJ1-2|TRBV6-1
CASSVLTGRGNYGYTF
>TRBJ2-3|TRBV6-1
CAIQGGTDTQYF
>TRBJ1-2|TRBV7-9
CASSSIDSLRF
>TRBJ2-2|TRBV19
CASKGGTGELFF
>TRBJ1-2|TRBV5-6
CASSLAGGHAGRRYYGYTF
>TRBJ2-5|TRBV5-6
CASSPVWDRDQETQYF
>TRBJ2-6|TRBV6-4
CASSDEAGGSGANVLTF
>TRBJ1-1|TRBV5-1
CASRPGTRVNTEAFF
>TRBJ2-1|TRBV27
CASSWTSGNWNEQFF
>TRBJ1-2|TRBV9
CASSVAVTYGYTF
>TRBJ2-2|TRBV11-3
CAIAPTTTGELFF
>TRBJ1-5|TRBV5-1
CASSFPETNQPQHF
>TRBJ2-1|TRBV25-1
CASSGPAVSYNEQFF
>TRBJ2-2|TRBV7-3
CASSLGTGELFF
>TRBJ2-7|TRBV6-6
CASSYSTLAGGREQYF
>TRBJ2-3|TRBV7-9
CASSLGGPTDTQYF
>TRBJ2-7|TRBV5-4
CASSFDPAGALDEQYF
>TRBJ1-2|TRBV19
CASSIARYGYTF
>TRBJ1-1|TRBV5-6
CASSQDRGPLEAFF
>TRBJ2-1|TRBV19
CASSTSGGSRYNEQFF
>TRBJ2-5|TRBV4-3
CASSQGDRGRETQYF
>TRBJ2-3|TRBV7-9
CASSFIAGGTDTQYF
>TRBJ2-7|TRBV5-6
CASNLGLAYEQYF
>TRBJ1-3|TRBV7-2
CASSWTMSPGNTIYF
>TRBJ1-2|TRBV18
CASSRDKVEGYTF
>TRBJ2-7|TRBV9
CASSLGGVGEQYF
>TRBJ1-3|TRBV5-1
CASSSHTARGNTIYF
>TRBJ1-2|TRBV6-1
CASSAVWGGDSNYGYTF
>TRBJ1-1|TRBV25-1
CASSEQGLGFPEAFF
>TRBJ1-2|TRBV6-5
CASSYSQGKGISGYTF
>TRBJ2-5|TRBV7-3
CASSLQGAGNRETQYF
>TRBJ2-7|TRBV4-2
CASSQPTSNYEQYF
>TRBJ2-1|TRBV27
CASSSLPYTSSYNEQFF
>TRBJ2-7|TRBV15
CATSRDKGVSYEQYF
>TRBJ1-1|TRBV6-5
CASSSRKFEVTEAFF
>TRBJ1-3|TRBV2
CASITDSGSGNTIYF